This T cell receptor beta chain was identified during a study of blood T cell repertoires in COVID-19. Study summary: COVID-19 samples, acute and convalescent, were from the United States, Italy and Spain.

Generated by immunoSEQ multiplex PCR, the TCRdb table keeps only in-frame clones and is missing some. The profile covers a few hundred thousand clones, with around 87% appearing a single time and roughly 1.9% taken by the ten largest. The germline gives CDR1 SQVTM, CDR2 ANQGSEA. The CDR3 contains 13 residues. The V gene end was trimmed by 7 bases and the J gene end by 7 bases; junction bases not matched to a gene: 6. Participants were aged roughly 18 to 95 years, lived in over 20 US areas, and enrolled virtually. The chain joins TRBV29-1 to TRBJ1-4, with TRBD1 matching over 10 bases. The TCR comes from a man aged 40-55 years in a cohort exposed to, infected with or recovered from COVID-19 (not recorded which). The specimen was PBMCs or T cells enriched from blood (not recorded which). CDR3 residues: CSALGTGVEKLFF. The CDR3 DNA is TGCAGCGCCCTCGGGACAGGGGTTGAAAAACTGTTTTTT. Complete variable domain (other parts from reference TRBV29-1 and TRBJ1-4): SAVISQKPSRDICQRGTSLTIQCQVDSQVTMMFWYRQQPGQSLTLIATANQGSEATYESGFVIDKFPISRPNLTFSTLTVSNMSPEDSSIYLCSALGTGVEKLFFGSGTQLSVL.